The rows below give T cell receptor beta chains drawn from one sample of a study of early T cells in non-severe SARS-CoV-2 infection. One entry per CDR3 protein results from TCRdb running MiXCR on the 5' RACE reads. Altogether 60,000 to 75,000 distinct CDR3 sequences are present, about 9% being singletons, with the ten largest covering about 14%. This specimen consisted of whole blood, obtained at baseline. The receptors originated from an adult who was a healthcare worker with PCR-confirmed SARS-CoV-2 infection or an uninfected control (not recorded which). Each CDR3 is given without its conserved first and last residue. A D gene is named only where the DNA matches it firmly.

V,D,J,CDR3
TRBV7-2,NA,TRBJ2-7,ASSFSGTEVYEQY
TRBV19,TRBD2,TRBJ2-2,ASSIRRESTGELF
TRBV28,TRBD1,TRBJ2-6,ASSLRQGVAGANVLT
TRBV7-6,TRBD1,TRBJ2-7,ASSADRGYEQY
TRBV28,NA,TRBJ2-7,ASQEETVRPYEQY
TRBV24-1,NA,TRBJ1-1,ATAGPMNTEAF
TRBV7-2,TRBD2,TRBJ2-5,ASSPLAGDAETQY
TRBV27,TRBD1,TRBJ1-6,ASGRDRENSPLH
TRBV4-3,TRBD2,TRBJ2-2,ASSHEGLANTGELF
TRBV28,NA,TRBJ2-3,ASSFPGRTDTQY
TRBV19,NA,TRBJ2-6,ASRPTERANVLT
TRBV4-2,NA,TRBJ2-1,ASSQDPAGLGNEQF
TRBV10-3,TRBD2,TRBJ2-1,AIRLSGRAGNEQF
TRBV3-1,NA,TRBJ2-7,ASSTRNGLGEQY
TRBV30,NA,TRBJ2-7,AWSDGLGPS
TRBV9,NA,TRBJ2-5,ASSGYLQETQY
TRBV20-1,TRBD2,TRBJ2-2,SARPLSGTLFGELF
TRBV28,TRBD1,TRBJ2-7,ASSLWSPGGQYEQY
TRBV5-4,TRBD2,TRBJ2-1,ASSTLAVSSYNEQF
TRBV27,NA,TRBJ2-7,ASRQVLGEQY
TRBV20-1,NA,TRBJ2-3,GASLGPDTQY
TRBV25-1,NA,TRBJ2-7,ASSESGQGTYEQY
TRBV20-1,TRBD2,TRBJ2-5,SAETSAFKETQY
TRBV12-2,NA,TRBJ1-1,ASRFLSMLKNTEVF
TRBV7-3,TRBD1,TRBJ2-3,ASSPVDRALGDTQY
TRBV28,NA,TRBJ2-2,ASSPMDGAPNTGELF
TRBV14,NA,TRBJ2-1,ASSHLARPYNEQF
TRBV28,NA,TRBJ2-7,ASSPTGHKEGQY
TRBV7-9,TRBD1,TRBJ1-1,ASSFAGGDTEAF
TRBV29-1,NA,TRBJ2-3,SADTQY
TRBV6-1,TRBD1,TRBJ1-4,ASSEGTGDGSEKLF
TRBV2,NA,TRBJ1-5,ASSYRVNQPQH
TRBV29-1,NA,TRBJ2-2,SATGPTNTGELF
TRBV6-5,NA,TRBJ1-1,ANLPGTVNTEAF
TRBV27,TRBD1,TRBJ2-2,ASSPRTGGAGELF
TRBV29-1,NA,TRBJ2-5,SVEVGAQETQY
TRBV7-3,TRBD1,TRBJ1-1,ASSLIAGTGDSEAF
TRBV27,NA,TRBJ2-1,ASSPVVRGNYNEQF
TRBV20-1,TRBD1,TRBJ2-5,SAQNRDSGETQY
TRBV11-3,NA,TRBJ2-1,ASSLESDEQF
TRBV11-2,TRBD1,TRBJ2-7,ASSLGQGASGEQY
TRBV5-1,NA,TRBJ1-1,ASSLAANTEAF
TRBV3-1,NA,TRBJ2-7,ASSQDGDCIYEQY
TRBV6-2/TRBV6-3,TRBD2,TRBJ2-7,ASSPSVAGAGEQY
TRBV6-2/TRBV6-3,NA,TRBJ2-7,ASSYGRDNTYEQY
TRBV11-2,TRBD1,TRBJ1-4,ASSTGQGTEKLF
TRBV29-1,TRBD2,TRBJ2-1,SVEDGGRGVNEQF
TRBV5-1,NA,TRBJ2-7,ASSLDGMGGSYEQY
TRBV7-2,NA,TRBJ2-1,ASSNEGLAYNEQF
TRBV7-2,TRBD2,TRBJ2-1,ASRHGTSAGEQF
TRBV12-3/TRBV12-4,NA,TRBJ2-7,ASSFREMISEQY
TRBV28,TRBD1,TRBJ2-5,ASSQGLQETQY
TRBV6-5,NA,TRBJ2-1,ASSYGTGQDREQF
TRBV7-9,NA,TRBJ2-1,ASSLGHWQF